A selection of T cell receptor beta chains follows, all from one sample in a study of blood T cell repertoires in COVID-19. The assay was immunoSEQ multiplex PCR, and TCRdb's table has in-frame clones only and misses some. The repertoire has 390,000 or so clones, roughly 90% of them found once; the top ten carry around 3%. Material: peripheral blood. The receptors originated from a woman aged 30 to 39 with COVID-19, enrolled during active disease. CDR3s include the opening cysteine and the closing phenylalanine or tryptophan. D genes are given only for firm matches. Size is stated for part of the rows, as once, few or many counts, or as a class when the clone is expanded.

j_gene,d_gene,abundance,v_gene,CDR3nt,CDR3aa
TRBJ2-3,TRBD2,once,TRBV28,TGTGCCAGCAGTTTGTTGGGGACTAGCGGGGCAAGCACAGATACGCAGTATTTT,CASSLLGTSGASTDTQYF
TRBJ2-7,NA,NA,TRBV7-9,TGTGCCAGCAGCCCCCCTAATGGGGCCCCTTACTACGAGCAGTACTTC,CASSPPNGAPYYEQYF
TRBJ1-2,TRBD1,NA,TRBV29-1,TGCAGCGTTCCAAGGCGGACAGGGGGGAACTATGGCTACACCTTC,CSVPRRTGGNYGYTF
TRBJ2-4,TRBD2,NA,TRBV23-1,TGCGCCAGCAGTCAATCCCCCCTTAGCGGGAGGTTCGCCAAAAACATTCAGTACTTC,CASSQSPLSGRFAKNIQYF
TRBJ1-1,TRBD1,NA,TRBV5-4,TGTGCCAGCAGCCTCAGGACAGGCGGCACTGAAGCTTTCTTT,CASSLRTGGTEAFF
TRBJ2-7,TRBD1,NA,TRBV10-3,TGTGCCATCAGTGGAGGGACAGGACCAGGGGCCGAGCAGTACTTC,CAISGGTGPGAEQYF
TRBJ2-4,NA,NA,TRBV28,TGTGCCAGCAGTCCAGGGATCCTAGCCAAAAACATTCAGTACTTC,CASSPGILAKNIQYF
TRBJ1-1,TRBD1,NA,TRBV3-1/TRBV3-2,TGTGCCAGCAGCCAAGGGAAGGGGGCAGGTGAAGCTTTCTTT,CASSQGKGAGEAFF
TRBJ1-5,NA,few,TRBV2,TGTGCCAGCAGTGAATACAGAAACCCTATGGAGCCCCAGCATTTT,CASSEYRNPMEPQHF
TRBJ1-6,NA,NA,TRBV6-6,TGTGCCAGCAGTCAAAGAGATCAAAGCACGAATTCACCCCTCCACTTT,CASSQRDQSTNSPLHF
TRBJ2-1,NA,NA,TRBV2,TGTGCCAGCGGGTTGGACACATACAACAATGAGCAGTTCTTC,CASGLDTYNNEQFF
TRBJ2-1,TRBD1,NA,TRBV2,TGTGCCAGCAGTGAAAGGACAGGGCTAAATGAGCAGTTCTTC,CASSERTGLNEQFF
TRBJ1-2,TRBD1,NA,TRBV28,TGTGCCAGCAGGCAGGGGGCCCACTATGGCTACACCTTC,CASRQGAHYGYTF
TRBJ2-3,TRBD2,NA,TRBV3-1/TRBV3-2,TGTGCCAGCAGCCAAGTTAGCGGGAGCACAGATACGCAGTATTTT,CASSQVSGSTDTQYF
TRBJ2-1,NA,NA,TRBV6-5,TGTGCCAGCAGTTACTCATCGAGGGATGAGCAGTTCTTC,CASSYSSRDEQFF
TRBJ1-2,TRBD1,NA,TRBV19,TGTGCCTGCCTCCCCGGGACAGGGGACGCCTATGGCTACACCTTC,CACLPGTGDAYGYTF
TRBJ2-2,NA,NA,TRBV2,TGTGCCAGCAGTGAAGACAGGGTAAACACCGGGGAGCTGTTTTTT,CASSEDRVNTGELFF
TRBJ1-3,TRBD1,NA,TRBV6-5,TGTGCCAGCAGTCACAGGGGAACTGGAAACACCATATATTTT,CASSHRGTGNTIYF
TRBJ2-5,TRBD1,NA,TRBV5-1,TGCGCCAGCAGCTCTGGGACAGGGAAAGAGACCCAGTACTTC,CASSSGTGKETQYF
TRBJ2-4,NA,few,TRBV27,TGTGCCAGCCGAGGCCTAGCCAAAAACATTCAGTACTTC,CASRGLAKNIQYF
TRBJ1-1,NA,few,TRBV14,TGTGCCAGCAGCCAACGCAGGGTGAACACTGAAGCTTTCTTT,CASSQRRVNTEAFF
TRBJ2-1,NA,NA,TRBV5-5,TGTGCCAGCAGTCGCACAGGGCAGTGGGATGAGCAGTTCTTC,CASSRTGQWDEQFF
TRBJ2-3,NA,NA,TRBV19,TGTGCCAGTAGTAGGGCAGACCTGTTAACAGATACGCAGTATTTT,CASSRADLLTDTQYF
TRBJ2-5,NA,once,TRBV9,TGTGCCAGCAGCGTAGGGGGGCTCGAAGAGACCCAGTACTTC,CASSVGGLEETQYF
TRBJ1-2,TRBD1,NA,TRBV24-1,TGTGCCACCAGTGATCGGACAGGGGGCTCGTATGGCTACACCTTC,CATSDRTGGSYGYTF
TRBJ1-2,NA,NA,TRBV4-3,TGCGCCAGCAGCCGAGACGGGGGGGCTGGCTACACCTTC,CASSRDGGAGYTF
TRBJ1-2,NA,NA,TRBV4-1,TGCGCCAGCAGCCAAGAGGTGGGGAGAGGAGGCTACACCTTC,CASSQEVGRGGYTF
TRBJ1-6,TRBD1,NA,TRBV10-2,TGCGCCAGCAGGGACAGGGGGCTTGATGCTTCACCCCTCCACTTT,CASRDRGLDASPLHF
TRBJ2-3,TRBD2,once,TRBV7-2,TGTGCCAGCAGCCGTTACGCGGGGGCAGATACGCAGTATTTT,CASSRYAGADTQYF
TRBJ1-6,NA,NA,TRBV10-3,TGTGCCATCAGTGAGTCACGCAGTTATAATTCACCCCTCCACTTT,CAISESRSYNSPLHF
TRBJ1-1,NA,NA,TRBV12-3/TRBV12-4,TGTGCCAGCAGGGCTTCCAGGGACACTGAAGCTTTCTTT,CASRASRDTEAFF
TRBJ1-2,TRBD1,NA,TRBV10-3,TGTGCCATCAGCCGACAGGGTGTTGGCTACACCTTC,CAISRQGVGYTF
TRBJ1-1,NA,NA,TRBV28,TGTGCCAGCAGAACACAGGGGAACACTGAAGCTTTCTTT,CASRTQGNTEAFF
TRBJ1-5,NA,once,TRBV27,TGTGCCAGCAGTTTAGCGTCAGGGTACGATAGCAATCAGCCCCAGCATTTT,CASSLASGYDSNQPQHF
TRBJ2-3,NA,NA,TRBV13,TGTGCCAGCAGCCGATCGCGCGGAGGAGGTGGCACAGATACGCAGTATTTT,CASSRSRGGGGTDTQYF
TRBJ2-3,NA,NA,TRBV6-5,TGTGCCAGCAGTTGGAGGCGGAGGGCAGATACGCAGTATTTT,CASSWRRRADTQYF
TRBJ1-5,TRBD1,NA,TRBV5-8,TGTGCCAGCAGCGGAGGGACAGGGCCTAATCAGCCCCAGCATTTT,CASSGGTGPNQPQHF
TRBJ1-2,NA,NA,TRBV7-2,TGTGCCAGCAGCTTAGTGACAGGCGACTTCACCGGCTACACCTTC,CASSLVTGDFTGYTF